The T cell receptor beta chain described here comes from a study of type 1 regulatory T cells. Overall study: An in vitro protocol generated T-allo10, a Tr1-enriched, alloantigen-specific CD4 T cell product.

The V and J ends lost 6 bases and 2 bases respectively, with 10 bases between them. The CDR3 sequence is 13 residues long. Overall study findings and caveats: Compared with non-type 1 regulatory T cells, type 1 regulatory T cells showed a more restricted TCR repertoire.

A single record per CDR3 protein comes from TCRdb applying MiXCR to the reads. In the table there are just under 65,000 distinct CDR3 sequences, more than 45% of which are singletons. Points on this clonotype: The antigen remains unidentified.

The chain joins TRBV12-3 or TRBV12-4 to TRBJ1-2; no clear D. This TCR was sampled from a human donor in good health. What was sequenced was cultured non-Tr1 T cells, either the whole culture or a sorted T cell fraction (not recorded which). CDR3 region: CASSRNRNYGYTF. The CDR3 coding sequence is TGTGCCAGCAGCCGCAATAGGAACTATGGCTACACCTTC.